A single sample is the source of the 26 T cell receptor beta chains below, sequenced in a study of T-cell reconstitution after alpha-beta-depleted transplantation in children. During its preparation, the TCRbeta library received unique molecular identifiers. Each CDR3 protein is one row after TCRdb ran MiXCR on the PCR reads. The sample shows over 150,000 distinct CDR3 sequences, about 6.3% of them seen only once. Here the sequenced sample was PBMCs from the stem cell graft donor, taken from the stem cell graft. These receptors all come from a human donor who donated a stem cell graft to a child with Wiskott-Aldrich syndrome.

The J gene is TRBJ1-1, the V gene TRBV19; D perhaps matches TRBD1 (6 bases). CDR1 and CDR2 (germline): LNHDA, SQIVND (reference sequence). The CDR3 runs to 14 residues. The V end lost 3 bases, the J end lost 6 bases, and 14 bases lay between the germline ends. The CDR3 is CASSIPQGAAEAFF. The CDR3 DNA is TGTGCCAGTAGTATCCCACAGGGCGCCGCTGAAGCTTTCTTT. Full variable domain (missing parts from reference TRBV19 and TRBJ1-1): DGGITQSPKYLFRKEGQNVTLSCEQNLNHDAMYWYRQDPGQGLRLIYYSQIVNDFQKGDIAEGYSVSREKKESFPLTVTSAQKNPTAFYLCASSIPQGAAEAFFGQGTRLTVV.

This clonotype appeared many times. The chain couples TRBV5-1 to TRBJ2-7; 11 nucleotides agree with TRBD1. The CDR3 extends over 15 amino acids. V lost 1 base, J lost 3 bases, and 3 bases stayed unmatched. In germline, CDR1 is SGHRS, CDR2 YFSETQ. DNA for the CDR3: TGCGCCAGCAGCTTGCGGACAGGGGGCCTCTACGAGCAGTACTTC. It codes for CASSLRTGGLYEQYF.

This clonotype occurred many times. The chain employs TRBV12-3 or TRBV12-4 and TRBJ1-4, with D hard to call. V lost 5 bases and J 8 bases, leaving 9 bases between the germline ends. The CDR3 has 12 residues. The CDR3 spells CASSPTEEKLFF. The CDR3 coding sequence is TGTGCCAGCAGTCCCACCGAAGAAAAACTGTTTTTT.

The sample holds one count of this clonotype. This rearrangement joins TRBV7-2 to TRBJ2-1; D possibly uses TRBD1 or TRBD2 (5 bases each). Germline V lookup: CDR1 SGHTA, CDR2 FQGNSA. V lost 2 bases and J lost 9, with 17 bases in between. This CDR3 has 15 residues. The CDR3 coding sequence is TGTGCCAGCAGCTTATCTCCGGGACGTTTTATTGAGCAGTTCTTC. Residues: CASSLSPGRFIEQFF.

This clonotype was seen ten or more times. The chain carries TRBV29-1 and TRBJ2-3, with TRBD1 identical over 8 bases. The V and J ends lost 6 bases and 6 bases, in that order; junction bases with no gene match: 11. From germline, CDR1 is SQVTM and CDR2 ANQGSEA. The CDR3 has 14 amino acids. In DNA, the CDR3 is TGCAGCGTGAACAGGGGGAAACCCCCCGATACGCAGTATTTT. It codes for CSVNRGKPPDTQYF.

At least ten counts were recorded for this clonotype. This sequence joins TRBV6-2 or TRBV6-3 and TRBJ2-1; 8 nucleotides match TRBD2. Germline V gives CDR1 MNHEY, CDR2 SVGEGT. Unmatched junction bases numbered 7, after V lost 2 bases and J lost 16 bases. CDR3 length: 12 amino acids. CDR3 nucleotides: TGTGCCAGCAGTTACGAGCGGGAGAGGTTCTTCTTC. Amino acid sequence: CASSYERERFFF.

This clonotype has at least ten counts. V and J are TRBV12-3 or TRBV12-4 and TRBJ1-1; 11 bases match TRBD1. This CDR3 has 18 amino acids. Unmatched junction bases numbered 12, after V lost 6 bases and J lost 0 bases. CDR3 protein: CASRTQGTGGLVNTEAFF. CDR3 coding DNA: TGTGCCAGCAGAACCCAAGGGACAGGGGGACTGGTGAACACTGAAGCTTTCTTT.

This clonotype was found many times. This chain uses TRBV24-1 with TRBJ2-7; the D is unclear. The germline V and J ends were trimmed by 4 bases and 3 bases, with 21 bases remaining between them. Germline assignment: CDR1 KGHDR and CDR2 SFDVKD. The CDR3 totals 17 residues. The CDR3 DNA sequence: TGTGCCACCAGTGACCCGAGCCGTCAAAAGATCCACTACGAGCAGTACTTC. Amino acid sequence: CATSDPSRQKIHYEQYF.

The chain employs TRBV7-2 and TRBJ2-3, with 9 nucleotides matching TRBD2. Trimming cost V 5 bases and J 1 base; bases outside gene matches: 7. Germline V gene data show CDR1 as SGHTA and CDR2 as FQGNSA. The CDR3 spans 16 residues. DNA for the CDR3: TGTGCCAGCAGCCCCTATTTAGCGGGAGGCACAGATACGCAGTATTTT. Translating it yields CASSPYLAGGTDTQYF.

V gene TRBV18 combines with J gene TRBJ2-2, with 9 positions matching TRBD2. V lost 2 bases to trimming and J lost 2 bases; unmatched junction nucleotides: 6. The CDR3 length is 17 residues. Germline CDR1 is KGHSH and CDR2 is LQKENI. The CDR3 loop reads CASSPKTSGANTGELFF. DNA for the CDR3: TGTGCCAGCTCACCAAAGACTAGCGGAGCAAACACCGGGGAGCTGTTTTTT.

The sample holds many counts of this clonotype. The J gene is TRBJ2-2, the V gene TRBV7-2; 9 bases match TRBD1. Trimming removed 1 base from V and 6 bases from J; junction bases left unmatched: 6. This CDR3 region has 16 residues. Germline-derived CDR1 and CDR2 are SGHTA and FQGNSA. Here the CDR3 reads CASSLVGTGSPGELFF. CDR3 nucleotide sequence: TGTGCCAGCAGCTTAGTTGGGACAGGGTCCCCCGGGGAGCTGTTTTTT.

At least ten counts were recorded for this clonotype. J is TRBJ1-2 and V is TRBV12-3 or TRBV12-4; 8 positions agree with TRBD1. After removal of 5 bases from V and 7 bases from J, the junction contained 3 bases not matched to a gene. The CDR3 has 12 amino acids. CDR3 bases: TGTGCCAGCAGTCCCGACAGGGGTGGCTACACCTTC. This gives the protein CASSPDRGGYTF.

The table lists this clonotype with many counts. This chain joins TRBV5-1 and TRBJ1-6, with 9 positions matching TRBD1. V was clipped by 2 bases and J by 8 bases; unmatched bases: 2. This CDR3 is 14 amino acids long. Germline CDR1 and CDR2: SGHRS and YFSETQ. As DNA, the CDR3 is TGCGCCAGCAGCTTTACAGGGGGCGATTCACCCCTCCACTTT. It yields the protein CASSFTGGDSPLHF.

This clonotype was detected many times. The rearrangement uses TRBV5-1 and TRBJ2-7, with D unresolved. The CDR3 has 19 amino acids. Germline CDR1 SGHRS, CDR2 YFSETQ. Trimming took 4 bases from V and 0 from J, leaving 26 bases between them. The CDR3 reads CASSPQGLHNTKSSYEQYF. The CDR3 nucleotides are TGCGCCAGCAGCCCCCAAGGCCTACACAACACCAAGAGCTCCTACGAGCAGTACTTC.

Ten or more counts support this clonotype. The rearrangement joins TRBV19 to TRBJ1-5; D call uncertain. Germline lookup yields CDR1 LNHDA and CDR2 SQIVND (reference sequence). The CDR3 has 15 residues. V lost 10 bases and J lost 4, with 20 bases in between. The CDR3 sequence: CATLHGTKSNQPQHF. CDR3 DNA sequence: TGTGCCACCCTACACGGAACGAAGTCTAATCAGCCCCAGCATTTT. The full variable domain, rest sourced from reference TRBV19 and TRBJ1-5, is DGGITQSPKYLFRKEGQNVTLSCEQNLNHDAMYWYRQDPGQGLRLIYYSQIVNDFQKGDIAEGYSVSREKKESFPLTVTSAQKNPTAFYLCATLHGTKSNQPQHFGDGTRLSIL.

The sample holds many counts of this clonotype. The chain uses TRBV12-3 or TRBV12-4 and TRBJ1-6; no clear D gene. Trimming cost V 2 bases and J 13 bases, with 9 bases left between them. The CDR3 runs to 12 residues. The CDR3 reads CASSLISGPLHF. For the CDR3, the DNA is TGTGCCAGCAGTTTAATAAGCGGGCCCCTCCACTTT.

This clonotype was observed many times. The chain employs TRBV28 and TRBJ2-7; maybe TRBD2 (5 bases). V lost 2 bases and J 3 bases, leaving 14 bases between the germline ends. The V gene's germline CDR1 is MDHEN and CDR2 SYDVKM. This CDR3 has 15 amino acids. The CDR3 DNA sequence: TGTGCCAGCAGTTTAGTTTCGACGGGGAGCTACGAGCAGTACTTC. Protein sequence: CASSLVSTGSYEQYF.

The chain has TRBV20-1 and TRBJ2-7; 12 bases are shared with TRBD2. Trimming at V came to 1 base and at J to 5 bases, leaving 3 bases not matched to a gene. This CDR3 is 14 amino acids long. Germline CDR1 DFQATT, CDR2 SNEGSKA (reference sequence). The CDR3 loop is CSARGRTSGDEQYF. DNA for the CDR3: TGCAGTGCTAGAGGGAGGACTAGCGGGGACGAGCAGTACTTC.

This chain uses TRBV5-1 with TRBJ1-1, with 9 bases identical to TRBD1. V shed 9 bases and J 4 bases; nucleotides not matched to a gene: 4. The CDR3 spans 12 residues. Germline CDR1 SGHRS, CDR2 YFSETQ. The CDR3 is CATSTGGTEAFF. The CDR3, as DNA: TGCGCCACCTCGACAGGGGGCACTGAAGCTTTCTTT.

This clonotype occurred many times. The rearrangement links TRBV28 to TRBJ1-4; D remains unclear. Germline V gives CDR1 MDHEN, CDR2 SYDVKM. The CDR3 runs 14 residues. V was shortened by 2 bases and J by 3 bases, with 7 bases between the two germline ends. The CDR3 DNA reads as TGTGCCAGCAGTTTAAACAGCCCTAATGAAAAACTGTTTTTT. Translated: CASSLNSPNEKLFF.

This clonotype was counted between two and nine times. CDR3 in amino acids: CASSPRRAFLGEQYF. In DNA, the CDR3 is TGTGCCAGCTCACCTCGTCGGGCCTTTTTGGGAGAGCAGTACTTC. The rearrangement uses TRBV18 and TRBJ2-7; D is undetermined. This CDR3 region has 15 residues. V was cut by 3 bases and J by 7 bases, with 19 bases left in between. From germline, CDR1 is KGHSH and CDR2 LQKENI.

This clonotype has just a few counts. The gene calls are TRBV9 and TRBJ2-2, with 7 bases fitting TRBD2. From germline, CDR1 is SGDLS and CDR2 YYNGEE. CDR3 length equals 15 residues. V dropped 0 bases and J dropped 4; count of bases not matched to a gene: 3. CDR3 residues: CASSVGGSGTGELFF. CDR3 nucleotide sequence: TGTGCCAGCAGCGTAGGCGGGAGCGGCACCGGGGAGCTGTTTTTT.

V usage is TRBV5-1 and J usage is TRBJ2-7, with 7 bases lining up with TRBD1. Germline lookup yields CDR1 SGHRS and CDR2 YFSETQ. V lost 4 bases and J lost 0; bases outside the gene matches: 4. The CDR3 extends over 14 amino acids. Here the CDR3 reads CASSTDRNSYEQYF. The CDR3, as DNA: TGCGCCAGCAGCACGGACAGGAACTCCTACGAGCAGTACTTC.

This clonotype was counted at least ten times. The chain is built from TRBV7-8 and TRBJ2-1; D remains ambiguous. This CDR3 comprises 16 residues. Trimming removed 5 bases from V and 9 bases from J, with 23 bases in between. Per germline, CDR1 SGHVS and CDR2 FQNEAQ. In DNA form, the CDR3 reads TGTGCCAGCAGCCCCAGGACCCAGTCAGCTACCGGTGAGCAGTTCTTC. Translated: CASSPRTQSATGEQFF.

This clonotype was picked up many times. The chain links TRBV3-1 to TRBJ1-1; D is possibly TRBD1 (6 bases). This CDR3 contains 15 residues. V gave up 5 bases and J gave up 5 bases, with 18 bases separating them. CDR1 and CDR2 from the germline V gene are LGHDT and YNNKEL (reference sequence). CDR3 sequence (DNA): TGTGCCAGCAGCGTCCAACAGGGCGGGGTAACTGAAGCTTTCTTT. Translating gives CASSVQQGGVTEAFF.

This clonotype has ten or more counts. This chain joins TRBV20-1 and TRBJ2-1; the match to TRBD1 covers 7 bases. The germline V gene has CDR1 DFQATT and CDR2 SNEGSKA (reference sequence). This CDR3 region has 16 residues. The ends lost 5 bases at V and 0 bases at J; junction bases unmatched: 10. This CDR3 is CSAYEGGSSSYNEQFF. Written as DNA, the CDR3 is TGCAGTGCTTACGAAGGGGGCAGTAGCTCCTACAATGAGCAGTTCTTC.